This TCR beta chain was recovered during a study of blood T cell repertoires in COVID-19. Study summary: Sample material is recorded as cDNA or gDNA derived from T cells, B-cell-depleted T cells, or PBMCs.

J lost 2 bases, V lost 4 bases, and 9 bases had no gene match. The CDR3 totals 17 residues. Seattle participants joined during active infection and were tracked over time. As processed by the authors: Counts of nucleated cells, estimated from reference gene primer amplification, were obtained. Clones were sequenced by immunoSEQ multiplex PCR, and TCRdb holds only the in-frame ones, with some missing. V and J calls plus clone size are reproduced from that table; the DNA served to infer D and trimming. In the table there are some 260,000 clones, around nine tenths of which are singletons. Sample: peripheral blood. This receptor was taken from a woman in her 70s with COVID-19, enrolled during active disease. This rearrangement joins TRBV5-3 to TRBJ1-5; 10 bases match TRBD1. TRBV5-3 is assigned to the ORF class and has an uncertain function. CDR3 amino acids: CARSTGQGVGGNQPQHF. CDR3 sequence (DNA): TGTGCCAGAAGCACCGGACAGGGGGTGGGAGGCAATCAGCCCCAGCATTTT.